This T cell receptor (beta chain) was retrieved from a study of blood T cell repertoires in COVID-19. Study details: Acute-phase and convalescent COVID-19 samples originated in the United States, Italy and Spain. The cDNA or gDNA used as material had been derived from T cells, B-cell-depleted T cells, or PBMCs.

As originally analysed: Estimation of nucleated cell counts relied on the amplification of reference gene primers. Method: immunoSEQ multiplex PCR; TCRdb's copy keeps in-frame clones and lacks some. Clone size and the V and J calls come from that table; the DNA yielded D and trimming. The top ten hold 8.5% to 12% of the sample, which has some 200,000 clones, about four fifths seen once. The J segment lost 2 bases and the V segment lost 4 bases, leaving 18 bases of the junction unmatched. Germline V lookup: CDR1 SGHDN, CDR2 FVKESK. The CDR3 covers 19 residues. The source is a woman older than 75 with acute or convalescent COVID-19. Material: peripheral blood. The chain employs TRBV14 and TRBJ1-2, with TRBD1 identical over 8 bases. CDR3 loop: CASSPWQGAGLGRNYGYTF. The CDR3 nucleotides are TGTGCCAGCAGCCCCTGGCAGGGGGCGGGGCTGGGTCGCAACTATGGCTACACCTTC.